These 19 T cell receptor beta chains came from one sample sequenced in a study of response to subunit inactivated influenza vaccine. TCRdb ran MiXCR on the RT-PCR reads and lists one entry per CDR3 protein. The sample yields 600,000 to 850,000 distinct CDR3 sequences, 14% seen once. Sample: PBMCs from blood, taken less than 15 days before vaccination. These receptors were taken from a man in his forties or fifties who received an inactivated influenza vaccine.

The chain carries TRBV9 and TRBJ2-1, with unresolved D. Germline V gene sequence: CDR1 SGDLS, CDR2 YYNGEE. V was shortened by 0 bases and J by 6 bases, with 7 bases between the two germline ends. The CDR3 sequence is 13 residues long. The CDR3 DNA sequence: TGTGCCAGCAGCGTAGTAGGTGTCAATGAGCAGTTCTTC. Translation gives CASSVVGVNEQFF.

This clonotype has more than one count but fewer than ten. The chain couples TRBV6-1 to TRBJ1-2; no definite D call. From germline, CDR1 is MNHNS and CDR2 SASEGT. This CDR3 is 14 amino acids long. Trimming took 6 bases from V and 3 from J, leaving 14 bases between them. The CDR3 spells CASSFVPGDYGYTF. The CDR3 DNA reads as TGTGCCAGCAGCTTCGTTCCGGGAGACTATGGCTACACCTTC.

The chain employs TRBV4-2 and TRBJ2-5; TRBD2 matches 11 bases. The CDR3 covers 15 residues. Germline V gene lookup returns CDR1 LGHNA and CDR2 YNFKEQ. Germline trimming cut 3 bases from V and 5 bases from J; bases unmatched to any gene: 5. CDR3 sequence: CASSQTSGKVETQYF. Written as DNA, the CDR3 is TGTGCCAGCAGCCAGACTAGCGGGAAGGTGGAGACCCAGTACTTC.

This clonotype was seen a few times. V gene TRBV28 combines with J gene TRBJ1-6; no clear D gene. The CDR3 contains 14 residues. Germline lookup yields CDR1 MDHEN and CDR2 SYDVKM. V lost 7 bases and J lost 7, with 14 bases in between. CDR3: CASNFPFLNSPLHF. In nucleotides, the CDR3 is TGTGCCAGCAACTTCCCTTTTCTAAATTCACCCCTCCACTTT.

This chain joins TRBV28 and TRBJ1-5; no clear D gene. The ends were cut back, 6 bases at V and 0 bases at J, with 18 bases in the middle. CDR3 length equals 17 residues. CDR1 is MDHEN and CDR2 is SYDVKM in the germline V gene. CDR3 in amino acids: CASSPVATSYSNQPQHF. The CDR3 DNA follows: TGTGCCAGCAGCCCTGTGGCGACAAGTTATAGCAATCAGCCCCAGCATTTT. Based on the CDR3 plus reference TRBV28 and TRBJ1-5, the full variable domain is DVKVTQSSRYLVKRTGEKVFLECVQDMDHENMFWYRQDPGLGLRLIYFSYDVKMKEKGDIPEGYSVSREKKERFSLILESASTNQTSMYLCASSPVATSYSNQPQHFGDGTRLSIL.

This clonotype was counted many times. CDR3: CASSLRAGGPHNEQFF. In nucleotides, the CDR3 is TGTGCCAGCAGTTTGAGAGCGGGAGGGCCCCACAATGAGCAGTTCTTC. This rearrangement joins TRBV12-3 or TRBV12-4 to TRBJ2-1, with 10 nucleotides matching TRBD2. The CDR3 spans 16 residues. V shed 3 bases and J 5 bases; nucleotides not matched to a gene: 7.

The chain joins TRBV12-3 or TRBV12-4 to TRBJ2-3; D remains unclear. This CDR3 comprises 13 residues. The ends were cut back, 6 bases at V and 6 bases at J, with 13 bases in the middle. CDR3 nucleotide sequence: TGTGCCAGCAGGATCGGAAGTAGGGATACGCAGTATTTT. Protein product: CASRIGSRDTQYF.

This clonotype was counted many times. The chain employs TRBV12-3 or TRBV12-4 and TRBJ2-3, with TRBD1 matching over 8 bases. The J segment lost 5 bases and the V segment lost 7 bases, leaving 11 bases of the junction unmatched. This CDR3 region has 15 residues. CDR3 sequence (DNA): TGTGCCAGCACTCCCTTATCAGGGGGCGGAGATACGCAGTATTTT. It codes for CASTPLSGGGDTQYF.

Concerning this clonotype itself: A much larger clone is a single base away; this may be a read error. The gene calls are TRBV29-1 and TRBJ2-3; D is perhaps TRBD2 (5 bases). Germline loops: CDR1 SQVTM, CDR2 ANQGSEA. The CDR3 covers 15 residues. The DNA for the CDR3 is TGCAGCGTTGAAGATATGGGGAGAGGGTCAGAAACGCAGTATTTT. Amino acid sequence: CSVEDMGRGSETQYF.

The rearrangement uses TRBV4-1 and TRBJ2-7; 9 positions match TRBD1. Germline assignment: CDR1 MGHRA and CDR2 YSYEKL. The V gene end was trimmed by 4 bases and the J gene end by 6 bases; junction bases not matched to a gene: 16. This CDR3 is built from 17 residues. In DNA form, the CDR3 reads TGCGCCAGCAGCCGCCGACAGGGGGGACCATATTCCCCCGAGCAGTACTTC. Translation gives CASSRRQGGPYSPEQYF.

This clonotype was observed a handful of times. One end of the junction does not line up with germline, which may come from a read error. The gene calls are TRBV7-7 and TRBJ2-2; the D is unclear. The CDR3 runs 15 residues. CDR1 and CDR2 from the germline V gene are SSHAT and FNYEAQ (reference sequence). CDR3 amino acids: CASSSTPLGTGELFF. The CDR3 DNA reads as TGTGCTAGCAGCTCTACACCCCTCGGAACCGGGGAGCTGTTTTTT. The full variable domain, with the rest looked up from reference TRBV7-7 and TRBJ2-2, is GAGVSQSPRYKVTKRGQDVTLRCDPISSHATLYWYQQALGQGPEFLTYFNYEAQPDKSGLPSDRFSAERPEGSISTLTIQRTEQRDSAMYRCASSSTPLGTGELFFGEGSRLTVL.

The chain combines TRBV15 with TRBJ2-7, with D unresolved. The CDR3 totals 13 residues. The V gene's germline CDR1 is LNHNV and CDR2 YYDKDF (reference sequence). V was pared by 8 bases and J by 3 bases, with 14 bases between. The CDR3 nucleotides are TGTGCCACCGGGGTGGCCCTAAACTACGAGCAGTACTTC. Amino acid sequence: CATGVALNYEQYF.

The chain has TRBV7-3 and TRBJ2-5; D ambiguous. Trimming cost V 1 base and J 5 bases, with 8 bases left between them. The CDR3 loop spans 13 amino acids. Germline loops: CDR1 SGHTA, CDR2 FQGTGA. CDR3 amino acids: CASSLSAAETQYF. Written as DNA, the CDR3 is TGTGCCAGCAGCTTAAGTGCCGCGGAGACCCAGTACTTC.

This clonotype was seen at least ten times. This sequence joins TRBV9 and TRBJ2-1; D not resolved. The length of the CDR3 is 15 residues. CDR1 and CDR2 from the germline V gene are SGDLS and YYNGEE. With 0 bases removed from V and 6 bases from J, the gap between germline ends came to 13 bases. CDR3 loop: CASSVGVEIANEQFF. In DNA form, the CDR3 reads TGTGCCAGCAGCGTAGGAGTGGAGATAGCCAATGAGCAGTTCTTC.

The V gene is TRBV9, the J gene TRBJ2-5; D perhaps matches TRBD1 (5 bases). Germline-derived CDR1 and CDR2 are SGDLS and YYNGEE. The CDR3 totals 14 residues. Trimming took 4 bases from V and 0 from J, leaving 10 bases between them. Written as DNA, the CDR3 is TGTGCCAGCAGCTTTAGGGGCCACCAAGAGACCCAGTACTTC. This sequence encodes CASSFRGHQETQYF.

The chain uses TRBV5-1 and TRBJ1-6; D remains unclear. Germline assignment: CDR1 SGHRS and CDR2 YFSETQ. V lost 0 bases and J 9 bases, leaving 13 bases between the germline ends. This CDR3 spans 15 amino acids. Written as DNA, the CDR3 is TGCGCCAGCAGCTTGGGTCAGCATGCCGCTTCACCCCTCCACTTT. It yields the protein CASSLGQHAASPLHF.

This clonotype was counted only a few times. The rearrangement uses TRBV20-1 and TRBJ2-5; 16 bases fit TRBD2. Per germline, CDR1 DFQATT and CDR2 SNEGSKA (reference sequence). The CDR3 extends over 16 amino acids. V lost 5 bases, J lost 6 bases, and 9 bases stayed unmatched. The CDR3 loop is CSARGGLAGGPQTQYF. In DNA, the CDR3 is TGCAGTGCTCGAGGGGGACTAGCGGGAGGGCCCCAGACCCAGTACTTC.

The sample holds many counts of this clonotype. V and J are TRBV12-3 or TRBV12-4 and TRBJ2-1; D is unresolved. The CDR3 runs 11 residues. V lost 2 bases and J lost 10, with 6 bases in between. CDR3 amino acids: CASSLNWEQFF. In nucleotides, the CDR3 is TGTGCCAGCAGTTTAAACTGGGAGCAGTTCTTC.

Ten or more counts support this clonotype. This sequence joins TRBV5-1 and TRBJ2-1; 7 bases match TRBD2. This CDR3 has 15 amino acids. Germline lookup yields CDR1 SGHRS and CDR2 YFSETQ. V was clipped by 2 bases and J by 1 base; unmatched bases: 3. CDR3 amino acids: CASSFTSDSYNEQFF. The CDR3 nucleotides are TGCGCCAGCAGCTTCACTAGCGATTCCTACAATGAGCAGTTCTTC. The full variable domain, completed using reference TRBV5-1 and TRBJ2-1, is KAGVTQTPRYLIKTRGQQVTLSCSPISGHRSVSWYQQTPGQGLQFLFEYFSETQRNKGNFPGRFSGRQFSNSRSEMNVSTLELGDSALYLCASSFTSDSYNEQFFGPGTRLTVL.